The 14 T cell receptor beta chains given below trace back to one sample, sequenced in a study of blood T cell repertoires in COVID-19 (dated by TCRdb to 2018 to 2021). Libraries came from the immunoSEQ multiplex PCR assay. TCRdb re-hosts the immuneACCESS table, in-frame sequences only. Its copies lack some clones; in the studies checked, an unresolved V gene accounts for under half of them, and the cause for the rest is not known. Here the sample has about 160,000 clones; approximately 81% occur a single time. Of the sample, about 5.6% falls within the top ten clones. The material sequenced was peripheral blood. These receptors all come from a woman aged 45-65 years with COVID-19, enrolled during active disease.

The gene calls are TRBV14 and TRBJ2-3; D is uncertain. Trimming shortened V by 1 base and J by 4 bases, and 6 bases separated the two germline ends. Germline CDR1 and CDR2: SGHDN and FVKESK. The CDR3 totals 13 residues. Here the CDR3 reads CASSQGYPDTQYF. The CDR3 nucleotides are TGTGCCAGCAGCCAAGGCTACCCAGATACGCAGTATTTT.

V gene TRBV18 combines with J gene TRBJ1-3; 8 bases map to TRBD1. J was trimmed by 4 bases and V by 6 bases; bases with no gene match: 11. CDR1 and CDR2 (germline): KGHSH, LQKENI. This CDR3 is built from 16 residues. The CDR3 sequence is CASSPTAGGAGNTIYF. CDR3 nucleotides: TGTGCCAGCTCCCCCACCGCAGGGGGCGCCGGAAACACCATATATTTT.

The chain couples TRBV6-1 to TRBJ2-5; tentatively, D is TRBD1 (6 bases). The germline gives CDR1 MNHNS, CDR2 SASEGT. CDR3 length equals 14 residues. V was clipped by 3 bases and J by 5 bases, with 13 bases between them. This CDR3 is CASSDAGARETQYF. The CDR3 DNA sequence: TGTGCCAGCAGTGATGCAGGGGCCAGGGAGACCCAGTACTTC.

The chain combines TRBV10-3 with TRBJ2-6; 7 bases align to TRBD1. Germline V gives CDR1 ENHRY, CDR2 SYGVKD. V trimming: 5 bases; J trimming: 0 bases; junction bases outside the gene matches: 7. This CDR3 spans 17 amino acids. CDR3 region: CAISKPTGSSGANVLTF. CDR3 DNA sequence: TGTGCCATCAGTAAACCGACAGGGAGCTCTGGGGCCAACGTCCTGACTTTC.

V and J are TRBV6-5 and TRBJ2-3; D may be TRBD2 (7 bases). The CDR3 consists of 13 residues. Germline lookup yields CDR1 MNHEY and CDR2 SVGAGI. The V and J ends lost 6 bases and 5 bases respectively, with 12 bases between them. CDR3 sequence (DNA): TGTGCCAGCAGGGGGGGGGCCGTAGATACGCAGTATTTT. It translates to CASRGGAVDTQYF.

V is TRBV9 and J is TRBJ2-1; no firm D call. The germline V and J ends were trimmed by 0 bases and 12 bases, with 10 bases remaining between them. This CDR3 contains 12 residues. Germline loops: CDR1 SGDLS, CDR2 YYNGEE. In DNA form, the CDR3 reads TGTGCCAGCAGCGTAGAATCTACTGGGCAGTTCTTC. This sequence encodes CASSVESTGQFF.

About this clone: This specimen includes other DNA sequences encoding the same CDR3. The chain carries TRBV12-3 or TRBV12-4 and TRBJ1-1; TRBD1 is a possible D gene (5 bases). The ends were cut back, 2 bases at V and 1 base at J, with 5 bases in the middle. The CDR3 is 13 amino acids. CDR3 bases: TGTGCCAGCAGTTTAACAGGGAACACTGAAGCTTTCTTT. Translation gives CASSLTGNTEAFF.

CDR3 protein: CASSLKAGGQETQYF. CDR3 nucleotides: TGTGCCAGCAGCTTAAAAGCGGGGGGCCAAGAGACCCAGTACTTC. The V call is TRBV7-3, the J call TRBJ2-5; TRBD2 matches at 9 bases. The CDR3 spans 15 residues. V lost 1 base to trimming and J lost 1 base; unmatched junction nucleotides: 1. Germline CDR1 is SGHTA and CDR2 is FQGTGA.

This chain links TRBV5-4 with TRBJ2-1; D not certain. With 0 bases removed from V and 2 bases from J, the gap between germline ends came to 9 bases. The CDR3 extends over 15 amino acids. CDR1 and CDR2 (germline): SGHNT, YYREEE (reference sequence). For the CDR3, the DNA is TGTGCCAGCAGCTTGGATGTCGGTCCCTACAATGAGCAGTTCTTC. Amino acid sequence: CASSLDVGPYNEQFF.

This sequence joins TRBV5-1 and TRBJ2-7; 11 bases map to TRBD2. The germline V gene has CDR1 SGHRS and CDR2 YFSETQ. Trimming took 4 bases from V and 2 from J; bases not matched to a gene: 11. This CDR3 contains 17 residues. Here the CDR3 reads CASSLFTGTSGTYEQYF. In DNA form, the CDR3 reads TGCGCCAGCAGCCTTTTTACCGGGACTAGCGGAACCTACGAGCAGTACTTC.

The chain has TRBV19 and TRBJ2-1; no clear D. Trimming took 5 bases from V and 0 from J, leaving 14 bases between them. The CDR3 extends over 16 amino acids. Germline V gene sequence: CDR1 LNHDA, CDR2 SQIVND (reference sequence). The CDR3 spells CASSGIQASSYNEQFF. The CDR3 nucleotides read TGTGCCAGTAGTGGTATCCAGGCAAGCTCCTACAATGAGCAGTTCTTC.

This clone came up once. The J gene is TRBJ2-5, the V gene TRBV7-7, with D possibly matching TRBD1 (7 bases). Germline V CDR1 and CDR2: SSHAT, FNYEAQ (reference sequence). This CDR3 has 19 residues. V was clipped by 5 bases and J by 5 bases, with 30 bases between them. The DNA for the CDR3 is TGTGCCAGCAGCCCCCGTTCGGGGGACAGCGGTTCCATTGGGGAGACCCAGTACTTC. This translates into CASSPRSGDSGSIGETQYF.

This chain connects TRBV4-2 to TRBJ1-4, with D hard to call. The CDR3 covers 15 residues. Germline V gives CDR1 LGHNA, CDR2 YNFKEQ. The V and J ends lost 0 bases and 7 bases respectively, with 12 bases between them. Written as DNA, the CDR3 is TGTGCCAGCAGCCAAGATGAGGCAGATTTTGAAAAACTGTTTTTT. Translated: CASSQDEADFEKLFF.

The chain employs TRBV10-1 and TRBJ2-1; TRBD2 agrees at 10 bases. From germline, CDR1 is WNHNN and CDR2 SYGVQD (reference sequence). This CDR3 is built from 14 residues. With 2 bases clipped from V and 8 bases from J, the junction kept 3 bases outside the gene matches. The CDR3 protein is CASSEQRGGYEQFF. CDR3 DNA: TGCGCCAGCAGTGAGCAGCGGGGGGGCTATGAGCAGTTCTTC.